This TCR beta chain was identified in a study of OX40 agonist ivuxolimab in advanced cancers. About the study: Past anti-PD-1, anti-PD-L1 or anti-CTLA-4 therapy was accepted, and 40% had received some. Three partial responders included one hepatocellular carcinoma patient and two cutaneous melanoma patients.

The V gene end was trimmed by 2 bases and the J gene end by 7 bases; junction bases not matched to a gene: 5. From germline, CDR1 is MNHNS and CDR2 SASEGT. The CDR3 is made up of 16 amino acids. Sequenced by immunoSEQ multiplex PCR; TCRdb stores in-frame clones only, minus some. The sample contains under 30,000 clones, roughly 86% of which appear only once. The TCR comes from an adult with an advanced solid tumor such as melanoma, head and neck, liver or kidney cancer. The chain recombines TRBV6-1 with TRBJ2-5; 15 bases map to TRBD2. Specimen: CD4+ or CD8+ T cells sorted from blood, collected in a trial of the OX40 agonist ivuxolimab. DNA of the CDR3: TGTGCCAGCAGTGAATGGACTAGCGGGGGGGCCGCGACCCAGTACTTC. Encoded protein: CASSEWTSGGAATQYF.